The 14 T cell receptor beta chains given below trace back to one sample, sequenced in a study of OX40 agonist ivuxolimab in advanced cancers. Profiled with immunoSEQ multiplex PCR; TCRdb holds only in-frame clones, not every one. Of around 68,000 clones detected, more than 75% appear once; the ten largest clones hold less than 0.4%. The sequencing here drew on CD4+ or CD8+ T cells sorted from blood, taken in a trial of the OX40 agonist ivuxolimab. All receptors derive from an adult with an advanced solid tumor such as melanoma, head and neck, liver or kidney cancer.

This chain connects TRBV11-3 to TRBJ2-1; maybe TRBD1 (5 bases). Germline V CDR1 and CDR2: SGHNT, YENEEA. The CDR3 spans 13 residues. V dropped 0 bases and J dropped 10 bases, with 10 bases sitting between them. CDR3 nucleotide sequence: TGTGCCAGCAGCTTAGATCAGGGCAGGGAGCAGTTCTTC. It is translated as CASSLDQGREQFF.

To note about this clone: Other DNA sequences in the sample encode the same CDR3. V and J are TRBV18 and TRBJ2-5; no firm D call. V was cut by 3 bases and J by 3 bases, with 2 bases left in between. From germline, CDR1 is KGHSH and CDR2 LQKENI. This CDR3 is built from 11 residues. CDR3 amino acids: CASSPKETQYF. Here the CDR3 DNA reads TGTGCCAGCTCACCTAAAGAGACCCAGTACTTC.

This clone was seen just once. V and J are TRBV7-2 and TRBJ2-7, with D possibly TRBD2 on 6 matching bases. This CDR3 has 14 residues. V was pared by 5 bases and J by 3 bases, with 14 bases between. CDR1 is SGHTA, CDR2 FQGNSA, per germline. In DNA, the CDR3 is TGTGCCAGCAGCGAGGCCGTGGGGGGCTACGAGCAGTACTTC. It translates to CASSEAVGGYEQYF. Filled out from reference TRBV7-2 and TRBJ2-7, the complete variable domain reads GAGVSQSPSNKVTEKGKDVELRCDPISGHTALYWYRQSLGQGLEFLIYFQGNSAPDKSGLPSDRFSAERTGGSVSTLTIQRTQQEDSAVYLCASSEAVGGYEQYFGPGTRLTVT.

The gene calls are TRBV7-9 and TRBJ2-5; 7 bases align to TRBD1. This CDR3 contains 15 residues. With 1 base clipped from V and 0 bases from J, the junction kept 2 bases outside the gene matches. Germline lookup yields CDR1 SEHNR and CDR2 FQNEAQ (reference sequence). CDR3 loop: CASSLEDRNQETQYF. CDR3 coding DNA: TGTGCCAGCAGCTTAGAGGACAGGAACCAAGAGACCCAGTACTTC.

This chain joins TRBV18 and TRBJ2-1; D not certain. Germline V gene sequence: CDR1 KGHSH, CDR2 LQKENI. V was cut by 6 bases and J by 12 bases, with 18 bases left in between. This CDR3 has 13 amino acids. CDR3 sequence (DNA): TGTGCCAGCTCGCCCCCAACAACCCCGACGCAGTTCTTC. Its protein is CASSPPTTPTQFF.

The chain has TRBV5-8 and TRBJ1-5; TRBD1 agrees at 10 bases. Per germline, CDR1 SGHTS and CDR2 YDEGEE. CDR3 size: 15 residues. Trimming cost V 5 bases and J 5 bases; bases outside gene matches: 7. The CDR3 nucleotides are TGTGCCAGCAGTACGACAGGGGGCGTTGATCAGCCCCAGCATTTT. Translation gives CASSTTGGVDQPQHF.

The chain couples TRBV5-1 to TRBJ1-1; a weak D match, TRBD1 (5 bases). The germline CDR1 and CDR2 sequences are SGHRS and YFSETQ. Trimming left V 4 bases short and J 11 bases short, with 21 bases between. The CDR3 covers 14 residues. DNA of the CDR3: TGCGCCAGCAGCCCCCTCCAGGGAGGGAAGAGCGCTTTCTTT. Translation: CASSPLQGGKSAFF.

The chain employs TRBV6-5 and TRBJ2-3, with D tentatively TRBD2 (6 bases). The CDR3 is 15 residues long. Trimming took off 5 bases at V and 0 bases at J, with 12 bases between the two ends. Germline V gives CDR1 MNHEY, CDR2 SVGAGI. The CDR3 region has the DNA TGTGCCAGCAGTACCCGGGGGTTGAGCACAGATACGCAGTATTTT. It is translated as CASSTRGLSTDTQYF.

J is TRBJ1-1 and V is TRBV6-4, with D possibly TRBD1 on 5 matching bases. Germline V lookup: CDR1 MRHNA, CDR2 SNTAGT. Trimming removed 0 bases at V and 4 bases at J, with 18 bases between. The CDR3 loop spans 17 amino acids. As DNA, the CDR3 is TGTGCCAGCAGTGACTCCGGGACCGCCCTCGGAGGCACTGAAGCTTTCTTT. This translates into CASSDSGTALGGTEAFF.

The chain links TRBV7-3 to TRBJ1-1; D is undetermined. The germline V gene encodes CDR1 SGHTA and CDR2 FQGTGA. CDR3 size: 13 residues. Trimming removed 5 bases at V and 1 base at J, with 8 bases between. The CDR3 nucleotides read TGTGCCAGCAGCAGCGCCAAGAACACTGAAGCTTTCTTT. This gives the protein CASSSAKNTEAFF.

This clone is classed as medium-sized. The chain employs TRBV19 and TRBJ1-6; D unresolved. Trimming shortened V by 8 bases and J by 11 bases, and 19 bases separated the two germline ends. Germline V gene data show CDR1 as LNHDA and CDR2 as SQIVND (reference sequence). The CDR3 length is 14 residues. CDR3: CASGFPGGSAPLHF. CDR3 nucleotides: TGTGCCAGTGGATTTCCGGGTGGTTCGGCACCCCTCCACTTT.

V and J are TRBV5-1 and TRBJ2-1; 11 bases line up with TRBD2. This CDR3 has 17 amino acids. Germline-derived CDR1 and CDR2 are SGHRS and YFSETQ. V lost 5 bases to trimming and J lost 2 bases; unmatched junction nucleotides: 9. CDR3 loop: CASSPGTSGFAYNEQFF. The CDR3 DNA reads as TGCGCCAGCAGTCCAGGGACTAGCGGCTTCGCCTACAATGAGCAGTTCTTC.

The V gene is TRBV7-7, the J gene TRBJ2-1; the match to TRBD2 covers 12 bases. The CDR3 covers 16 residues. CDR1 is SSHAT and CDR2 is FNYEAQ in the germline V gene (reference sequence). The junction had 8 bases not matched to a gene; V was cut back by 3 bases and J by 8 bases. The CDR3 region is CASSLTSGGFSDEQFF. DNA of the CDR3: TGTGCCAGCAGCTTGACTAGCGGGGGATTCTCGGATGAGCAGTTCTTC.

The chain employs TRBV19 and TRBJ2-3; TRBD1 agrees at 9 bases. Trimming removed 1 base from V and 4 bases from J; junction bases left unmatched: 3. In germline, CDR1 is LNHDA, CDR2 SQIVND (reference sequence). The CDR3 is made up of 15 amino acids. The CDR3 reads CASSIGTGVADTQYF. DNA of the CDR3: TGTGCCAGTAGTATAGGGACAGGGGTTGCAGATACGCAGTATTTT.